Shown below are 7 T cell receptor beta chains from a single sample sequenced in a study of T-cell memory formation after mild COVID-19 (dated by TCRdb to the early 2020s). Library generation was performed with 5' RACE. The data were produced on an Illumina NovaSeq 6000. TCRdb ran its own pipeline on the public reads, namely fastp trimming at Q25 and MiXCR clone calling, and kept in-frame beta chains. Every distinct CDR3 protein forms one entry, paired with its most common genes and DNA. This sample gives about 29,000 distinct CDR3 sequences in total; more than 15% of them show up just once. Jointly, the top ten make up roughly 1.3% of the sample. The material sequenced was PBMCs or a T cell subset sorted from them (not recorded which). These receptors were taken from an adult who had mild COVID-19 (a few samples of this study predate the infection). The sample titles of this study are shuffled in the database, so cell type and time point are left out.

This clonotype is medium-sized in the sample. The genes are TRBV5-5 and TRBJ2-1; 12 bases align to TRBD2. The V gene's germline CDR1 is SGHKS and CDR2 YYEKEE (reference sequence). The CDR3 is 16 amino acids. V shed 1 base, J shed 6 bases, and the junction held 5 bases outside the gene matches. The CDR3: CASSLSLAGGFNEQFF. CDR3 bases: TGTGCCAGCAGCTTGAGCCTAGCGGGAGGGTTCAATGAGCAGTTCTTC.

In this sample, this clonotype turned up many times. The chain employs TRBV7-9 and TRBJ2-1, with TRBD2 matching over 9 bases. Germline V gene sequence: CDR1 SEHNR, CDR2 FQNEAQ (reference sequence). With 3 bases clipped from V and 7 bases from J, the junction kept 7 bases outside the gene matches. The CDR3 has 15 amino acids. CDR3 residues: CASSFSGRGLNEQFF. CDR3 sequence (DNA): TGTGCCAGCAGCTTTAGCGGGAGAGGGTTGAATGAGCAGTTCTTC. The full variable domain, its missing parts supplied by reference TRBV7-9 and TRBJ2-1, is DTGVSQNPRHKITKRGQNVTFRCDPISEHNRLYWYRQTLGQGPEFLTYFQNEAQLEKSRLLSDRFSAERPKGSFSTLEIQRTEQGDSAMYLCASSFSGRGLNEQFFGPGTRLTVL.

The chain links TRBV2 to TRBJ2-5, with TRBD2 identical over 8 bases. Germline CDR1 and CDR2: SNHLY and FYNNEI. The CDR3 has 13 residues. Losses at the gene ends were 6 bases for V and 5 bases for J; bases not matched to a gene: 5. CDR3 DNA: TGTGCCAGCAGCCGGACTAGCATGGAGACCCAGTACTTC. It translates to CASSRTSMETQYF.

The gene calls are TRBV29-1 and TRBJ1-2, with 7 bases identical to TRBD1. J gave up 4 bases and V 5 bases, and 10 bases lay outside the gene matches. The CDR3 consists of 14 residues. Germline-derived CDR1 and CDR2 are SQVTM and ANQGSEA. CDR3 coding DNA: TGCAGCGTTTCTGCGACAGGGAAGGGCTATGGCTACACCTTC. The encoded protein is CSVSATGKGYGYTF. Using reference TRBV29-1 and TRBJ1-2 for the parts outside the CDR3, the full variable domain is SAVISQKPSRDICQRGTSLTIQCQVDSQVTMMFWYRQQPGQSLTLIATANQGSEATYESGFVIDKFPISRPNLTFSTLTVSNMSPEDSSIYLCSVSATGKGYGYTFGSGTRLTVV.

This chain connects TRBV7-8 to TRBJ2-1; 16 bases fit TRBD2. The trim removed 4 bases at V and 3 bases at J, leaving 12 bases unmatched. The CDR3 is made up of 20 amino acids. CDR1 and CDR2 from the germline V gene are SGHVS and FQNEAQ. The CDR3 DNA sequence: TGTGCCAGCAGCTCTCAGGGACTAGCGGGGGGGCTAAGGATCTACAATGAGCAGTTCTTC. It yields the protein CASSSQGLAGGLRIYNEQFF.

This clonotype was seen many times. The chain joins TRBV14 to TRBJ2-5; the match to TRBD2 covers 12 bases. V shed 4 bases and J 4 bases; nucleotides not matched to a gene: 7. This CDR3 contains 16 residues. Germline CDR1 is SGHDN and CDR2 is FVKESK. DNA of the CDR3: TGTGCCAGCAGCCGGAATCAACTAGCGGGGGGAGAGACCCAGTACTTC. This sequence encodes CASSRNQLAGGETQYF.

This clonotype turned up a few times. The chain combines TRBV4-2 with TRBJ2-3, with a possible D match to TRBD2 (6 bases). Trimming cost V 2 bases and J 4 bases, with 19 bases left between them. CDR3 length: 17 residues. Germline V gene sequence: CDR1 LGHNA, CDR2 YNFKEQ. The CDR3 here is CASSQSPAGLVADTQYF. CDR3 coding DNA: TGTGCCAGCAGCCAATCCCCCGCGGGGTTGGTAGCAGATACGCAGTATTTT.